This T cell receptor beta chain was captured in a study of cytomegalovirus exposure and HLA in healthy donors. Germline loops: CDR1 SGHVS, CDR2 FNYEAQ. The CDR3 length is 13 residues. Trimming removed 2 bases at V and 8 bases at J, with 12 bases between. With 60 Vbeta and 13 Jbeta primers, the PCR was carried out. The protocol was immunoSEQ multiplex PCR, while the TCRdb copy is restricted to in-frame clones and leaves out a portion. The sample carries approximately 160,000 clones, around 75% recorded once. The sequenced sample was PBMCs. This receptor was identified in a woman between 45 and 60 years old in good health and CMV-seropositive. This sequence joins TRBV7-6 and TRBJ1-2, with D hard to call. CDR3 protein: CASSLTLVSGYTF. CDR3 bases: TGTGCCAGCAGCTTAACGCTCGTTAGCGGCTACACCTTC.